Shown below are 32 T cell receptor beta chains from a single sample sequenced in a study of blood T cell repertoires in COVID-19. Method: immunoSEQ multiplex PCR; TCRdb's copy keeps in-frame clones and lacks some. The sample has roughly 160,000 clones; more than 85% are singletons. Sequenced: peripheral blood. These TCRs come from a man aged 60 to 69 with COVID-19, enrolled during active disease.

V is TRBV29-1 and J is TRBJ1-1; TRBD1 is a possible D gene (6 bases). CDR1 and CDR2 from the germline V gene are SQVTM and ANQGSEA. The CDR3 totals 14 residues. Trimming pared 4 bases from V and 4 bases from J, leaving 16 bases between. The CDR3 protein is CSVGSGAKGTEAFF. In DNA, the CDR3 is TGCAGCGTTGGATCAGGGGCCAAAGGCACTGAAGCTTTCTTT.

This clone was detected only a few times. CDR3 in amino acids: CASSLAGGSASETQYF. CDR3 DNA: TGCGCCAGCAGCTTGGCCGGAGGGTCAGCCTCCGAGACCCAGTACTTC. This chain uses TRBV5-1 with TRBJ2-5; tentative D call: TRBD2 (6 bases). Trimming shortened V by 0 bases and J by 5 bases, and 17 bases separated the two germline ends. The CDR3 totals 16 residues. In germline, CDR1 is SGHRS, CDR2 YFSETQ.

The CDR3 DNA follows: TGTGCCAGCAGTTACAGGCCAGGGGTCAATCAGCCCCAGCATTTT. Protein product: CASSYRPGVNQPQHF. V gene TRBV6-5 combines with J gene TRBJ1-5; D might be TRBD1 (6 bases). CDR3 size: 15 residues. The ends were cut back, 2 bases at V and 3 bases at J, with 11 bases in the middle. The germline V gene encodes CDR1 MNHEY and CDR2 SVGAGI.

This clone was observed a few times. The CDR3 protein is CASSPPLAGGRGDEQYF. CDR3 nucleotides: TGTGCCAGCTCACCACCGCTAGCGGGAGGGCGTGGTGATGAGCAGTACTTC. The chain employs TRBV18 and TRBJ2-7; 12 bases line up with TRBD2. V gave up 0 bases and J gave up 7 bases; unmatched junction bases: 10. CDR3 size: 17 residues. Germline lookup yields CDR1 KGHSH and CDR2 LQKENI.

CDR3 DNA: TGTGCCAGCAGCTCGCAGGGGACTAATGAAAAACTGTTTTTT. Amino acids: CASSSQGTNEKLFF. The gene calls are TRBV3-1 (or the pseudogene TRBV3-2) and TRBJ1-4; weak D call: TRBD1 (6 bases). This CDR3 is built from 14 residues. V lost 5 bases and J lost 2, with 9 bases in between. The germline CDR1 and CDR2 sequences are LGHDT and YNNKEL (reference sequence).

Points on this clone: Additional DNA sequences in this sample encode the identical CDR3. The chain combines TRBV24-1 with TRBJ2-7; 7 bases match TRBD2. The trim removed 2 bases at V and 2 bases at J, leaving 5 bases unmatched. The CDR3 is 15 residues long. Germline-derived CDR1 and CDR2 are KGHDR and SFDVKD. This chain's CDR3 is CATSDSRTRTYEQYF. The CDR3 DNA is TGTGCCACCAGTGATTCCCGGACTAGGACCTACGAGCAGTACTTC.

The V gene is TRBV11-2, the J gene TRBJ1-2; maybe TRBD1 (6 bases). V gave up 6 bases and J gave up 4 bases, with 12 bases separating them. The CDR3 has 13 residues. Per germline, CDR1 SGHAT and CDR2 FQNNGV. The CDR3 DNA sequence: TGTGCCAGCAGTCCGGACAGCTCCTATGGCTACACCTTC. This translates into CASSPDSSYGYTF.

The chain combines TRBV7-3 with TRBJ2-1; D not resolved. The CDR3 has 14 amino acids. Germline CDR1 and CDR2: SGHTA and FQGTGA. V lost 5 bases to trimming and J lost 8 bases, with 16 bases between them. The CDR3 protein is CASSSRPQAYEQFF. The CDR3, as DNA: TGTGCCAGCAGCAGCCGGCCTCAGGCATATGAGCAGTTCTTC.

The chain carries TRBV3-1 (or the pseudogene TRBV3-2) and TRBJ2-1, with D tentatively TRBD2 (5 bases). V lost 1 base, J lost 9 bases, and 10 bases lay in between. This CDR3 has 13 amino acids. Germline V gene data show CDR1 as LGHDT and CDR2 as YNNKEL (reference sequence). CDR3 sequence (DNA): TGTGCCAGCAGCCAAGGTACCGGAGGTGAGCAGTTCTTC. Amino acid sequence: CASSQGTGGEQFF.

The genes are TRBV3-1 (or the pseudogene TRBV3-2) and TRBJ1-3; 7 bases align to TRBD1. J was trimmed by 0 bases and V by 3 bases; bases with no gene match: 2. The CDR3 length is 15 residues. The germline V gene has CDR1 LGHDT and CDR2 YNNKEL (reference sequence). The CDR3 bases are TGTGCCAGCAGCCAGGGACAGTTCTCTGGAAACACCATATATTTT. Protein sequence: CASSQGQFSGNTIYF.

V and J are TRBV7-9 and TRBJ2-7; 7 positions agree with TRBD1. Per germline, CDR1 SEHNR and CDR2 FQNEAQ (reference sequence). J was trimmed by 3 bases and V by 8 bases; bases with no gene match: 7. CDR3 length: 13 residues. The CDR3 DNA reads as TGTGCCAGCGGAAGGGGGCAGCTCTACGAGCAGTACTTC. It encodes CASGRGQLYEQYF.

The J gene is TRBJ1-1, the V gene TRBV19; D is undetermined. Germline CDR1 and CDR2: LNHDA and SQIVND (reference sequence). V lost 10 bases, J lost 0 bases, and 27 bases lay in between. CDR3 length: 18 amino acids. CDR3 in DNA: TGTGCCACCGTGAGAGGATGGGCAGGCGGCGGGATGAACACTGAAGCTTTCTTT. The encoded protein is CATVRGWAGGGMNTEAFF.

J is TRBJ2-1 and V is TRBV6-5, with TRBD2 matching 7 bases. Germline values: CDR1 MNHEY, CDR2 SVGAGI. The CDR3 spans 12 residues. J was trimmed by 6 bases and V by 6 bases; bases with no gene match: 2. Here the CDR3 reads CASSGTTNEQFF. The DNA of the CDR3 is TGTGCCAGCAGCGGGACTACCAATGAGCAGTTCTTC.

The chain links TRBV3-1 (or the pseudogene TRBV3-2) to TRBJ2-5; 9 positions agree with TRBD2. The CDR3 length is 17 residues. Germline loops: CDR1 LGHDT, CDR2 YNNKEL (reference sequence). V lost 5 bases and J lost 3; bases outside the gene matches: 13. CDR3 residues: CASSIRYSGSHEETQYF. The CDR3 DNA sequence: TGTGCCAGCAGCATACGCTATAGCGGGAGCCACGAAGAGACCCAGTACTTC.

This sequence joins TRBV6-2 or TRBV6-3 and TRBJ2-3; TRBD2 is a possible D gene (6 bases). Per the germline V gene, CDR1 is MNHEY and CDR2 is SVGEGT. With 4 bases removed from V and 0 bases from J, the gap between germline ends came to 20 bases. The CDR3 sequence is 18 residues long. CDR3 sequence: CASSFFRLEPSSTDTQYF. The CDR3 DNA reads TGTGCCAGCAGTTTCTTCCGACTAGAACCGTCTAGCACAGATACGCAGTATTTT.

The chain couples TRBV5-8 to TRBJ2-5, with TRBD2 identical over 11 bases. Germline trimming cut 4 bases from V and 2 bases from J; bases unmatched to any gene: 7. Germline loops: CDR1 SGHTS, CDR2 YDEGEE. The CDR3 extends over 16 amino acids. The CDR3 region is CASSTRLAGFQETQYF. The DNA for the CDR3 is TGTGCCAGCAGCACCCGACTAGCGGGGTTTCAAGAGACCCAGTACTTC.

This rearrangement joins TRBV9 to TRBJ1-1; TRBD1 matches 10 bases. The length of the CDR3 is 17 residues. Trimming at V came to 5 bases and at J to 2 bases, leaving 12 bases not matched to a gene. Per the germline V gene, CDR1 is SGDLS and CDR2 is YYNGEE. The CDR3 DNA is TGTGCCAGCAGTGCCGTTGACAGGGGGCTATCTAACACTGAAGCTTTCTTT. Translating gives CASSAVDRGLSNTEAFF. The whole variable domain, filled in from reference TRBV9 and TRBJ1-1, reads DSGVTQTPKHLITATGQRVTLRCSPRSGDLSVYWYQQSLDQGLQFLIQYYNGEERAKGNILERFSAQQFPDLHSELNLSSLELGDSALYFCASSAVDRGLSNTEAFFGQGTRLTVV.

The V call is TRBV28, the J call TRBJ1-3; D uncertain. This CDR3 has 15 residues. From germline, CDR1 is MDHEN and CDR2 SYDVKM. Trimming cost V 2 bases and J 0 bases, with 8 bases left between them. CDR3 DNA sequence: TGTGCCAGCAGTTTACAGATAAGCTCTGGAAACACCATATATTTT. Translation gives CASSLQISSGNTIYF.

This chain uses TRBV11-2 with TRBJ2-7; D is unresolved. Germline assignment: CDR1 SGHAT and CDR2 FQNNGV. Trimming took off 3 bases at V and 0 bases at J, with 12 bases between the two ends. This CDR3 has 15 residues. The CDR3 sequence: CASSFRQAGSYEQYF. CDR3 in DNA: TGTGCCAGCAGCTTTCGTCAGGCAGGCTCCTACGAGCAGTACTTC.

The V gene is TRBV6-5, the J gene TRBJ1-3, with TRBD1 as a possible D gene (6 bases). V dropped 6 bases and J dropped 1 base, with 13 bases sitting between them. Germline CDR1 and CDR2: MNHEY and SVGAGI. This CDR3 region has 15 residues. The CDR3 nucleotides are TGTGCCAGCAGCCAGGACAGCGCTTCTGGAAACACCATATATTTT. Its protein product is CASSQDSASGNTIYF.

This chain joins TRBV9 and TRBJ2-3, with D possibly being TRBD2 (6 bases). The CDR3 covers 15 residues. Trimming took 0 bases from V and 0 from J, leaving 8 bases between them. Germline V gives CDR1 SGDLS, CDR2 YYNGEE. The CDR3 here is CASSVDGLSTDTQYF. DNA for the CDR3: TGTGCCAGCAGCGTAGACGGACTAAGCACAGATACGCAGTATTTT.

The chain is built from TRBV28 and TRBJ1-2, with D possibly TRBD1 on 5 matching bases. V lost 3 bases, J lost 1 base, and 12 bases lay in between. Germline V gene data show CDR1 as MDHEN and CDR2 as SYDVKM. The CDR3 sequence is 15 residues long. This CDR3 reads CASSFRGMFNYGYTF. The CDR3 coding sequence is TGTGCCAGCAGTTTTCGGGGGATGTTTAACTATGGCTACACCTTC.

This sequence joins TRBV5-6 and TRBJ1-4; D is undetermined. Trimming stripped 1 base from V and 2 bases from J, with 3 bases between. The CDR3 runs 13 residues. From germline, CDR1 is SGHDT and CDR2 YYEEEE. The CDR3 is CASSLYTNEKLFF. The DNA for the CDR3 is TGTGCCAGCAGCTTGTATACTAATGAAAAACTGTTTTTT. Full variable domain (outside the CDR3, taken from reference TRBV5-6 and TRBJ1-4): DAGVTQSPTHLIKTRGQQVTLRCSPKSGHDTVSWYQQALGQGPQFIFQYYEEEERQRGNFPDRFSGHQFPNYSSELNVNALLLGDSALYLCASSLYTNEKLFFGSGTQLSVL.

This chain connects TRBV18 to TRBJ2-7; 11 bases fit TRBD2. Germline V CDR1 and CDR2: KGHSH, LQKENI. The CDR3 extends over 16 amino acids. V trimming: 3 bases; J trimming: 4 bases; junction bases outside the gene matches: 8. The DNA for the CDR3 is TGTGCCAGCTCACCCCGCCAGACTAGCGGGAAGTACGAGCAGTACTTC. Residues: CASSPRQTSGKYEQYF.

In this sample, this clone turned up a few times. The chain employs TRBV15 and TRBJ2-7; tentatively, D is TRBD2 (5 bases). Germline assignment: CDR1 LNHNV and CDR2 YYDKDF (reference sequence). V dropped 0 bases and J dropped 7 bases, with 13 bases sitting between them. The CDR3 spans 14 residues. CDR3 protein: CATSRDLEGREQYF. The CDR3 coding sequence is TGTGCCACCAGCAGAGATCTCGAGGGCCGGGAGCAGTACTTC.

This sequence joins TRBV3-1 (or the pseudogene TRBV3-2) and TRBJ2-1, with TRBD1 identical over 8 bases. V gave up 8 bases and J gave up 0 bases; unmatched junction bases: 6. CDR3 length equals 15 residues. Germline loops: CDR1 LGHDT, CDR2 YNNKEL (reference sequence). The DNA of the CDR3 is TGTGCCAGCCAAAGACAGGGGAGCTCCTACAATGAGCAGTTCTTC. This translates into CASQRQGSSYNEQFF.

V gene TRBV6-1 combines with J gene TRBJ1-4, with D hard to call. The CDR3 covers 14 residues. Germline CDR1 is MNHNS and CDR2 is SASEGT. Trimming pared 3 bases from V and 8 bases from J, leaving 13 bases between. The CDR3 reads CASSDGGNREKLFF. CDR3 coding DNA: TGTGCCAGCAGTGATGGAGGGAACCGAGAAAAACTGTTTTTT.

The chain joins TRBV6-1 to TRBJ1-5; D gene ambiguous. Germline loops: CDR1 MNHNS, CDR2 SASEGT. V dropped 3 bases and J dropped 0 bases, with 9 bases sitting between them. This CDR3 has 15 residues. The CDR3, as DNA: TGTGCCAGCAGTGATTCTAATTCTAGCAATCAGCCCCAGCATTTT. It codes for CASSDSNSSNQPQHF.

This clone was seen more than once but under ten times. V gene TRBV7-2 combines with J gene TRBJ1-2; 8 nucleotides line up with TRBD1. Germline assignment: CDR1 SGHTA and CDR2 FQGNSA. CDR3 length equals 13 residues. Unmatched junction bases numbered 3, after V lost 5 bases and J lost 4 bases. CDR3 region: CASSETGGYGYTF. The CDR3 nucleotides read TGTGCCAGCAGCGAAACAGGGGGCTATGGCTACACCTTC.

The DNA for the CDR3 is TGTGCCACCAGTGTCACAGGTGGGGGCCTAGGGGAGCAGTACTTC. Translating it yields CATSVTGGGLGEQYF. J is TRBJ2-7 and V is TRBV24-1, with D possibly TRBD1 on 6 matching bases. The V end was cut by 5 bases, the J end by 7 bases, with 20 bases between. Germline-derived CDR1 and CDR2 are KGHDR and SFDVKD. CDR3 length: 15 residues.

The J gene is TRBJ1-1, the V gene TRBV5-1; a weak D match, TRBD1 (5 bases). CDR1 SGHRS and CDR2 YFSETQ come from the germline V gene. CDR3 length: 15 amino acids. V gave up 1 base and J gave up 6 bases, with 16 bases separating them. The CDR3 coding sequence is TGCGCCAGCAGCTTGTCAGGGAGGGAATCTGCTGAAGCTTTCTTT. Translating it yields CASSLSGRESAEAFF.

A single count supports this clone. The V gene is TRBV6-6, the J gene TRBJ2-3; 7 bases map to TRBD1. This CDR3 is built from 16 residues. From germline, CDR1 is MNHNY and CDR2 SVGAGI (reference sequence). Unmatched junction bases numbered 6, after V lost 3 bases and J lost 0 bases. The CDR3 spells CASSYTGTVSTDTQYF. Here the CDR3 DNA reads TGTGCCAGCAGTTATACCGGGACAGTCAGCACAGATACGCAGTATTTT.